This T cell receptor (beta chain) was documented in a study of blood T cell repertoires in COVID-19. Study as a whole: Samples representing acute and convalescent COVID-19 were sourced from the United States, Italy and Spain.

V gave up 4 bases and J gave up 1 base; unmatched junction bases: 16. This CDR3 is built from 19 residues. The germline gives CDR1 SGHDT, CDR2 YYEEEE. In the authors' methods: Amplification from reference gene primers served as the basis for estimated nucleated cell counts. Profiled with immunoSEQ multiplex PCR; TCRdb holds only in-frame clones, not every one. The V and J calls and clone size were taken over from that table, and D and trimming were inferred from the DNA. The sample holds fewer than 130,000 clones; around nine tenths are singletons and the top ten take more than 4%. The sample taken for sequencing was peripheral blood. The origin of this receptor is a human donor in a cohort sampled during active COVID-19. The chain joins TRBV5-6 to TRBJ2-2; TRBD1 matches at 7 bases. CDR3 in amino acids: CASSPPLIRGIVNTGELFF. In DNA, the CDR3 is TGTGCCAGCAGCCCTCCCTTAATCAGGGGGATTGTGAACACCGGGGAGCTGTTTTTT.